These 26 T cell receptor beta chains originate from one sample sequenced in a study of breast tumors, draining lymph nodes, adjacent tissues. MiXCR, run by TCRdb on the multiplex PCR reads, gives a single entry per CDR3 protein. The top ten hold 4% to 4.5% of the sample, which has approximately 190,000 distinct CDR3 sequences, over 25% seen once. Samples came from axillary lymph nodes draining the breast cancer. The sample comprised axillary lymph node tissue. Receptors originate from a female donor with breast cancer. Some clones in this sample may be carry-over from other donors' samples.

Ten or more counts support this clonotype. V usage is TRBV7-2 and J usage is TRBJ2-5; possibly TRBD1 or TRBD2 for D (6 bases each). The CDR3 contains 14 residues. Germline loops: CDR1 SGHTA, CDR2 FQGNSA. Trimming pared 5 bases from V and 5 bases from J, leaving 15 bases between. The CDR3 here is CASSEGGRRETQYF. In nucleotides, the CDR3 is TGTGCCAGCAGCGAGGGGGGAAGACGGGAGACCCAGTACTTC.

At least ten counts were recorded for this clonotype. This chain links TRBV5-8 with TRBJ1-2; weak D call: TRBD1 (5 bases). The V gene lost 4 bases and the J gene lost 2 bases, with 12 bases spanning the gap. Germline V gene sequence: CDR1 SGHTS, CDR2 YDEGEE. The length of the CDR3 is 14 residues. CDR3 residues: CASSPRGRNYGYTF. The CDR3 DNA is TGTGCCAGCAGCCCCCGGGGCCGAAACTATGGCTACACCTTC.

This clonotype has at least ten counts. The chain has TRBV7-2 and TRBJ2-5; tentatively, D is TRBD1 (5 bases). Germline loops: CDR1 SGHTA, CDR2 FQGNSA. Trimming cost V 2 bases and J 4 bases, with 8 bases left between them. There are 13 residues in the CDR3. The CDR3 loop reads CASSLSTAETQYF. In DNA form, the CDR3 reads TGTGCCAGCAGCTTATCGACAGCAGAGACCCAGTACTTC.

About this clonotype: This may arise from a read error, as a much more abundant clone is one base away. DNA for the CDR3: TGCAGTGCTAGGTGGGGCGGGGACTACGAGCAGCACTTC. It specifies CSARWGGDYEQHF. V is TRBV20-1 and J is TRBJ2-7; TRBD2 aligns across 7 bases. The CDR3 is 13 residues long. CDR1 and CDR2 (germline): DFQATT, SNEGSKA (reference sequence).

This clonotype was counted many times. CDR3 sequence: CASSRDNDQPQHF. The CDR3 DNA reads as TGTGCCAGCAGTCGGGACAATGATCAGCCCCAGCATTTT. This sequence joins TRBV6-5 and TRBJ1-5, with TRBD1 as a possible D gene (6 bases). V was trimmed by 5 bases and J by 5 bases, leaving 10 bases between them. This CDR3 region has 13 residues. CDR1 and CDR2 (germline): MNHEY, SVGAGI.

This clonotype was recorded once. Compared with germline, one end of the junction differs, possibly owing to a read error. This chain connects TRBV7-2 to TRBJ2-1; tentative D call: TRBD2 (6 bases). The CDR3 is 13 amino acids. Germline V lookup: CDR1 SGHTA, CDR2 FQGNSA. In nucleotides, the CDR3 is TGTGCCAGCTCGTTTGGCGGGAAGAATGGGCAGTTCTTC. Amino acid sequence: CASSFGGKNGQFF.

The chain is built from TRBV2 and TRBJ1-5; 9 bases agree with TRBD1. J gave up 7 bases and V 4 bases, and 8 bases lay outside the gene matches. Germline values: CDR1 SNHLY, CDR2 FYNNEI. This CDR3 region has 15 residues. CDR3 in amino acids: CASSARDRVEQPQHF. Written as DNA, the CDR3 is TGTGCCAGCAGTGCTAGGGACAGGGTTGAGCAGCCCCAGCATTTT. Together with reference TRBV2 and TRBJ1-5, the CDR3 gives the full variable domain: EPEVTQTPSHQVTQMGQEVILRCVPISNHLYFYWYRQILGQKVEFLVSFYNNEISEKSEIFDDQFSVERPDGSNFTLKIRSTKLEDSAMYFCASSARDRVEQPQHFGDGTRLSIL.

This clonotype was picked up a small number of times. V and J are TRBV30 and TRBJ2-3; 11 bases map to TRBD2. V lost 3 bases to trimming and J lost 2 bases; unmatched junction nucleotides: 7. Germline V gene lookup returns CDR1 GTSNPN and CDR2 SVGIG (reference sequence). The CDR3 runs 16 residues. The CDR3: CAWSRASGRPTDTQYF. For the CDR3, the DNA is TGTGCCTGGAGCCGGGCTAGCGGGAGGCCCACAGATACGCAGTATTTT.

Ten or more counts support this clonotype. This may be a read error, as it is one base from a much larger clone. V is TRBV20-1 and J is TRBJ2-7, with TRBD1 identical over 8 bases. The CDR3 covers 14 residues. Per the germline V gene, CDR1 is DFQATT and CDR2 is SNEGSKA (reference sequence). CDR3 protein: CSARGTGSSSEQYF. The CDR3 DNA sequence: TGCAGTGCTAGAGGGACAGGGAGCTCCTCCGAGCAGTACTTC.

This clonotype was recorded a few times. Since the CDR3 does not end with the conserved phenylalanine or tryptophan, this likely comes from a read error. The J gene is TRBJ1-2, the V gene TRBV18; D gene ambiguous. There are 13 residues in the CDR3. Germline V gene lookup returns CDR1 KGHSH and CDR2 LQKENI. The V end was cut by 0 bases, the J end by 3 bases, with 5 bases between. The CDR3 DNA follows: TGTGCCAGCTCACCACCGTCAGACTATGGCTACACCCTC. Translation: CASSPPSDYGYTL.

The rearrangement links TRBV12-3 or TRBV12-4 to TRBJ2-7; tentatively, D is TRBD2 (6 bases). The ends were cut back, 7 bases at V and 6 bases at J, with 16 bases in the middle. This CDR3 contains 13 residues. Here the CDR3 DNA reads TGTGCCAGCAATGGGGACTCCGGTTGCGAGCAGTACTTC. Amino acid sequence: CASNGDSGCEQYF.

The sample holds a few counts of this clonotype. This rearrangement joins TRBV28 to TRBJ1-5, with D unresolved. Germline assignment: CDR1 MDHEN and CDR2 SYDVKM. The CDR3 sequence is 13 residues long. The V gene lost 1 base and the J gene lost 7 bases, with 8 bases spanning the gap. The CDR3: CASSLFDRQPQHF. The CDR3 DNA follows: TGTGCCAGCAGTTTATTTGACCGCCAGCCCCAGCATTTT.

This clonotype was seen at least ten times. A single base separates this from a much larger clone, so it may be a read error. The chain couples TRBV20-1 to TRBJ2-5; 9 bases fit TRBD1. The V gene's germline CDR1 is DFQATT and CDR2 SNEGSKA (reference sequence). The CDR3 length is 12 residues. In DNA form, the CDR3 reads TGCAGTGCTAGGACAGGGGGTGAGACCCCGTACTTC. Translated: CSARTGGETPYF.

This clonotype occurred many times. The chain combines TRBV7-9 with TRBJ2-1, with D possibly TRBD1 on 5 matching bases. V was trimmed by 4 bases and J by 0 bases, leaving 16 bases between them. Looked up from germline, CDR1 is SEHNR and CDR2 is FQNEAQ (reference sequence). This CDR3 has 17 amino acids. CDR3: CASSSGGAKSSYNEQFF. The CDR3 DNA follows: TGTGCCAGCAGCTCCGGTGGGGCTAAGAGCTCCTACAATGAGCAGTTCTTC.

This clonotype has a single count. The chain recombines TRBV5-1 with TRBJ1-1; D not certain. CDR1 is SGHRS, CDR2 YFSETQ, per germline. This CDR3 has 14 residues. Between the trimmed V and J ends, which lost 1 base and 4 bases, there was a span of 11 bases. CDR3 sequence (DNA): TGCGCCAGCAGCTTGCTAGATGATAGCACTGAAGCTTTCTTT. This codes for CASSLLDDSTEAFF.

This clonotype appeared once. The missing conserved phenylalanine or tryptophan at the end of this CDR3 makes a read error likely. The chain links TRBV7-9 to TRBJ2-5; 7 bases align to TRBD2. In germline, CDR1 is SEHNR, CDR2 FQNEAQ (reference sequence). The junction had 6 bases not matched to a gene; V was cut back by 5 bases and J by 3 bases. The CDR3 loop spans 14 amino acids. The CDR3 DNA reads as TGTGCCAGCAGCGGATCGGGGGGAAAAGAGACCCAGTACCCC. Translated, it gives CASSGSGGKETQYP.

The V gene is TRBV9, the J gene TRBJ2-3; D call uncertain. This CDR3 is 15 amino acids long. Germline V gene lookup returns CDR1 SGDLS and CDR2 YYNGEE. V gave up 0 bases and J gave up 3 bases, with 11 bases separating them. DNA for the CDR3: TGTGCCAGCAGCGTAGCTCCCGGGCGGACAGATACGCAGTATTTT. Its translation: CASSVAPGRTDTQYF.

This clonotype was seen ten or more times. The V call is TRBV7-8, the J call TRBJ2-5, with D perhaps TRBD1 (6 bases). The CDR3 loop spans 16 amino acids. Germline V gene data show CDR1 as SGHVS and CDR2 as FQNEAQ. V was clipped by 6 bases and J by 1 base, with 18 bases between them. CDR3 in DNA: TGTGCCAGCAGTTCCTTTTCGGACAGCCCCCAAGAGACCCAGTACTTC. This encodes CASSSFSDSPQETQYF.

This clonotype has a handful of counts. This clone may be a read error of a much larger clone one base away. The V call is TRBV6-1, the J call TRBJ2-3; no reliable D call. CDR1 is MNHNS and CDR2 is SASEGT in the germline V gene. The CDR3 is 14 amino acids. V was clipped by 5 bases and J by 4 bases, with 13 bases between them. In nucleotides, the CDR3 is TGTGCCAGCAGTCATTTCCAAGGCGCAGATACGCAGTATTTT. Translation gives CASSHFQGADTQYF.

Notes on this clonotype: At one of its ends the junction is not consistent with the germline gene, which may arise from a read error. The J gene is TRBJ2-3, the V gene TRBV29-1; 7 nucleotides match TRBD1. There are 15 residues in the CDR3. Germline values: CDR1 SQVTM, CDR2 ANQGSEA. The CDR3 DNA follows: TGCAGCGTTGAGATATGGGACAGCCGATACAATGAGCAGTGTTTT. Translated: CSVEIWDSRYNEQCF.

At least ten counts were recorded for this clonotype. The CDR3 loop reads CASSLGRPGGRATQYF. The CDR3 DNA follows: TGTGCCAGCAGCTTAGGCCGACCAGGGGGCCGGGCGACCCAGTACTTC. V is TRBV7-2 and J is TRBJ2-5; TRBD1 agrees at 8 bases. Trimming removed 1 base from V and 7 bases from J; junction bases left unmatched: 11. This CDR3 spans 16 amino acids. Germline V CDR1 and CDR2: SGHTA, FQGNSA.

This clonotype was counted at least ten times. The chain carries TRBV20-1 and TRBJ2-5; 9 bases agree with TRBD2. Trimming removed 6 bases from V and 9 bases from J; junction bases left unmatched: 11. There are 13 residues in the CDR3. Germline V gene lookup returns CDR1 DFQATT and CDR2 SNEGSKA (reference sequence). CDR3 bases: TGCAGTGCCTACACGCCTAGCGGGAAGCCCCAGTACTTC. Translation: CSAYTPSGKPQYF.

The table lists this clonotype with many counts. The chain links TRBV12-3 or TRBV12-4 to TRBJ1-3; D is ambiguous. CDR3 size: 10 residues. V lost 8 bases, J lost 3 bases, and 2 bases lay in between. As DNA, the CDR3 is TGTGCCAGCGGTGGAAACACCATATATTTT. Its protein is CASGGNTIYF.

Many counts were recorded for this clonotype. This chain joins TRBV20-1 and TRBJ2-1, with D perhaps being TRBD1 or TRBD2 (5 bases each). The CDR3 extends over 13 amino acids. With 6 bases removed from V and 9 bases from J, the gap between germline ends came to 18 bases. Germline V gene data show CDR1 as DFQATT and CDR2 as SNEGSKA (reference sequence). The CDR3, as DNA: TGCAGTGCCGAGGGGACGACCGGCGGTGAGCAGTTCTTC. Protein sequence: CSAEGTTGGEQFF.

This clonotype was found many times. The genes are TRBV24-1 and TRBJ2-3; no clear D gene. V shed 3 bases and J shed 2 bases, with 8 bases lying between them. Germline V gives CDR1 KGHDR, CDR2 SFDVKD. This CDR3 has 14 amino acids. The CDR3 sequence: CATSDSVFTDTQYF. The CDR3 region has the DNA TGTGCCACCAGTGATAGTGTCTTCACAGATACGCAGTATTTT.

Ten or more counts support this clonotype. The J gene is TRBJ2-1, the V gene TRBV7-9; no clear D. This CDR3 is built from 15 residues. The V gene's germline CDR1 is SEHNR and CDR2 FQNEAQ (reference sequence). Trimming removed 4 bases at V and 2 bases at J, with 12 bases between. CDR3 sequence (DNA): TGTGCCAGCAGCTCCCCGGCCCCACCCTACAATGAGCAGTTCTTC. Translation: CASSSPAPPYNEQFF.